One and the same sample provided the 5 T cell receptor beta chains below, sequenced in a study of shared clonotypes between healthy human individuals. Method: immunoSEQ multiplex PCR; TCRdb's copy keeps in-frame clones and lacks some. This table holds roughly 2.6 million clones, more than 90% found once. Sequenced material: naive CD4+ T cells sorted from blood. Subset: CD45RA+ positively selected. All receptors derive from a man younger than 35 in good health.

As regards this clone: At the DNA level, this CDR3 is encoded by other sequences in the same sample as well. The chain uses TRBV28 and TRBJ1-5; the match to TRBD1 covers 8 bases. This CDR3 region has 16 residues. The V gene's germline CDR1 is MDHEN and CDR2 SYDVKM. V was pared by 4 bases and J by 0 bases, with 5 bases of the junction left unmatched. The CDR3 DNA follows: TGTGCCAGCAGTTCCCCTGGGACAGGTAGCAATCAGCCCCAGCATTTT. This translates into CASSSPGTGSNQPQHF.

The J gene is TRBJ1-1, the V gene TRBV5-5; TRBD1 agrees at 7 bases. The CDR3 spans 12 residues. CDR1 and CDR2 from the germline V gene are SGHKS and YYEKEE (reference sequence). With V trimmed by 4 bases and J by 12 bases, 9 bases remained unmatched. CDR3 amino acids: CASSPDRIVTFF. In nucleotides, the CDR3 is TGTGCCAGCAGCCCGGACAGGATCGTGACTTTCTTT.

The chain links TRBV7-9 to TRBJ2-7, with 11 bases identical to TRBD2. Germline V gives CDR1 SEHNR, CDR2 FQNEAQ (reference sequence). The CDR3 extends over 15 amino acids. V lost 5 bases, J lost 1 base, and 4 bases stayed unmatched. CDR3 sequence: CASSVTSGGSYEQYF. The CDR3 DNA reads TGTGCCAGCAGCGTCACTAGCGGGGGATCCTACGAGCAGTACTTC.

In nucleotides, the CDR3 is TGTGCCAGCAGCTTAGGCCTAGCGCTGGGTGAGCAGTACTTC. It codes for CASSLGLALGEQYF. The rearrangement joins TRBV11-2 to TRBJ2-7; maybe TRBD2 (6 bases). V was clipped by 1 base and J by 7 bases, with 14 bases between them. Per the germline V gene, CDR1 is SGHAT and CDR2 is FQNNGV. The CDR3 length is 14 residues.

The V and J genes are TRBV9 and TRBJ1-6; possibly TRBD1 for D (6 bases). CDR1 and CDR2 (germline): SGDLS, YYNGEE. This CDR3 region has 15 residues. Trimming removed 4 bases at V and 8 bases at J, with 16 bases between. In DNA form, the CDR3 reads TGTGCCAGCAGCACCGGACAGTCCAATTATTCACCCCTCCACTTT. Amino acid sequence: CASSTGQSNYSPLHF.